The next 20 T cell receptor beta chains were all read from a single sample in a study of T-cell memory formation after mild COVID-19. One entry per CDR3 protein results from TCRdb running MiXCR on the 5' RACE reads. The table records about 400,000 distinct CDR3 sequences, approximately 15% of them present only once. Source material: PBMCs or a T cell subset sorted from them (not recorded which). The receptors derive from a man younger than 35 who had mild COVID-19 (a few samples of this study predate the infection). Cell type and time point are not known.

This chain connects TRBV4-1 to TRBJ1-6, with TRBD1 matching 7 bases. V shed 3 bases, J shed 4 bases, and the junction held 12 bases outside the gene matches. The CDR3 runs to 18 residues. In germline, CDR1 is MGHRA, CDR2 YSYEKL. For the CDR3, the DNA is TGCGCCAGCAGCCAGGCCCCAGGGGGAGGCAAGTATAATTCACCCCTCCACTTT. Its protein is CASSQAPGGGKYNSPLHF.

This clonotype was seen ten or more times. The genes are TRBV5-1 and TRBJ1-1; TRBD1 is a possible D gene (5 bases). The CDR3 has 14 residues. Germline assignment: CDR1 SGHRS and CDR2 YFSETQ. The ends were cut back, 4 bases at V and 6 bases at J, with 16 bases in the middle. CDR3 in DNA: TGCGCCAGCAGCGTACAGGTATTCAACGCTGAAGCTTTCTTT. It specifies CASSVQVFNAEAFF.

The chain joins TRBV20-1 to TRBJ2-7; D unresolved. CDR1 and CDR2 from the germline V gene are DFQATT and SNEGSKA (reference sequence). The CDR3 contains 15 residues. V lost 3 bases and J 1 base, leaving 16 bases between the germline ends. CDR3 loop: CSASSRAFGSYEQYF. In DNA, the CDR3 is TGCAGTGCTAGTAGTCGGGCCTTCGGTTCCTACGAGCAGTACTTC.

The chain uses TRBV18 and TRBJ1-4; tentatively, D is TRBD1 (5 bases). The CDR3 runs 16 residues. Between the trimmed V and J ends, which lost 0 bases and 4 bases, there was a span of 12 bases. In germline, CDR1 is KGHSH, CDR2 LQKENI. The CDR3 bases are TGTGCCAGCTCACCACCAGTAGGACAAGTTAATGAAAAACTGTTTTTT. Its protein is CASSPPVGQVNEKLFF.

There are many counts of this clonotype. This sequence joins TRBV6-2 or TRBV6-3 and TRBJ1-2; TRBD1 is a possible D gene (5 bases). The length of the CDR3 is 13 residues. CDR1 is MNHEY and CDR2 is SVGEGT in the germline V gene. Trimming cost V 8 bases and J 8 bases, with 18 bases left between them. This chain's CDR3 is CASSARAGHGYTF. CDR3 bases: TGTGCCAGCTCCGCCAGGGCGGGTCACGGCTACACCTTC.

The rearrangement uses TRBV4-1 and TRBJ2-3; tentatively, D is TRBD1 (6 bases). CDR3 length: 16 residues. Trimming removed 0 bases from V and 4 bases from J, with 14 bases in between. Germline CDR1 reads MGHRA; CDR2 reads YSYEKL. In DNA, the CDR3 is TGCGCCAGCAGCCAAGATCACAGGGATCAGGCAGATACGCAGTATTTT. Amino acids: CASSQDHRDQADTQYF.

This clonotype appeared a few times. The chain joins TRBV21-1 to TRBJ1-1. TRBV21-1 constitutes a pseudogene. This CDR3 comprises 11 residues. The CDR3 bases are TGTGCCAGCAAGATTAACACTGAAGCTTTCTTT. Translated: CASKINTEAFF.

This clonotype turned up a few times. The J gene is TRBJ1-1, the V gene TRBV6-5; 7 bases are a match to TRBD1. V shed 5 bases, J shed 6 bases, and the junction held 6 bases outside the gene matches. Germline V lookup: CDR1 MNHEY, CDR2 SVGAGI. This CDR3 has 13 amino acids. The CDR3 bases are TGTGCCAGCAGTAGGGACAGCTGGGCTGAAGCTTTCTTT. Translated: CASSRDSWAEAFF.

The genes are TRBV6-5 and TRBJ2-7, with 9 bases fitting TRBD2. Per germline, CDR1 MNHEY and CDR2 SVGAGI. V shed 8 bases and J 7 bases; nucleotides not matched to a gene: 9. The CDR3 has 13 residues. CDR3 region: CASSRAGGLEQYV. The CDR3, as DNA: TGTGCCAGCTCCCGGGCGGGGGGGCTTGAGCAGTACGTC.

This chain joins TRBV5-1 and TRBJ1-1; D is undetermined. Germline lookup yields CDR1 SGHRS and CDR2 YFSETQ. Trimming took off 4 bases at V and 1 base at J, with 11 bases between the two ends. The CDR3 loop spans 14 amino acids. CDR3 bases: TGCGCCAGCAGCCAAGGACCGAGGAACACTGAAGCTTTCTTT. This encodes CASSQGPRNTEAFF. Looking up the rest from reference TRBV5-1 and TRBJ1-1 gives the full variable domain: KAGVTQTPRYLIKTRGQQVTLSCSPISGHRSVSWYQQTPGQGLQFLFEYFSETQRNKGNFPGRFSGRQFSNSRSEMNVSTLELGDSALYLCASSQGPRNTEAFFGQGTRLTVV.

This rearrangement joins TRBV29-1 to TRBJ2-3, with 8 positions matching TRBD1. Per the germline V gene, CDR1 is SQVTM and CDR2 is ANQGSEA. Trimming cost V 4 bases and J 0 bases; bases outside gene matches: 9. The CDR3 consists of 16 residues. The CDR3 region has the DNA TGCAGCGTTGGCCCGGGACAGGCTTCTAGCACAGATACGCAGTATTTT. This codes for CSVGPGQASSTDTQYF.

The chain couples TRBV5-1 to TRBJ2-1; D call uncertain. Trimming removed 0 bases at V and 9 bases at J, with 10 bases between. The germline V gene has CDR1 SGHRS and CDR2 YFSETQ. The CDR3 runs to 13 residues. The CDR3 loop is CASSLAKDSEQFF. The CDR3, as DNA: TGCGCCAGCAGCTTGGCCAAGGATAGTGAGCAGTTCTTC.

V is TRBV24-1 and J is TRBJ1-2, with TRBD1 identical over 10 bases. The CDR3 extends over 16 amino acids. J gave up 3 bases and V 4 bases, and 7 bases lay outside the gene matches. Germline V gene sequence: CDR1 KGHDR, CDR2 SFDVKD. The DNA of the CDR3 is TGTGCCACCAGTGACCCGAGACAGGGGGCTGACTATGGCTACACCTTC. Protein product: CATSDPRQGADYGYTF.

The rearrangement links TRBV5-1 to TRBJ2-5, with 9 bases identical to TRBD2. V was pared by 7 bases and J by 4 bases, with 11 bases of the junction left unmatched. The CDR3 runs 15 residues. Germline CDR1 is SGHRS and CDR2 is YFSETQ. The CDR3 here is CASGGGAGGTETQYF. CDR3 bases: TGCGCCAGCGGAGGAGGAGCGGGGGGTACAGAGACCCAGTACTTC. Complete variable domain (other parts from reference TRBV5-1 and TRBJ2-5): KAGVTQTPRYLIKTRGQQVTLSCSPISGHRSVSWYQQTPGQGLQFLFEYFSETQRNKGNFPGRFSGRQFSNSRSEMNVSTLELGDSALYLCASGGGAGGTETQYFGPGTRLLVL.

This clonotype was observed a few times. This rearrangement joins TRBV10-3 to TRBJ2-1; TRBD2 matches at 7 bases. The CDR3 extends over 17 amino acids. Germline trimming cut 0 bases from V and 6 bases from J; bases unmatched to any gene: 11. CDR1 is ENHRY and CDR2 is SYGVKD in the germline V gene. The CDR3 coding sequence is TGTGCCATCAGTGAGTCGGTCCTTTCCAGCGGGACCAATGAGCAGTTCTTC. Translated, it gives CAISESVLSSGTNEQFF.

J is TRBJ2-2 and V is TRBV4-3; 10 nucleotides match TRBD2. The CDR3 is 16 amino acids. Germline V gene data show CDR1 as LGHNA and CDR2 as YSLEER. With 3 bases clipped from V and 7 bases from J, the junction kept 8 bases outside the gene matches. As DNA, the CDR3 is TGCGCCAGCAGCCATCGTACGGCTAGCGGGGGCGGGGAGCTGTTTTTT. This sequence encodes CASSHRTASGGGELFF.

The rearrangement links TRBV6-5 to TRBJ2-1; no firm D call. CDR1 and CDR2 (germline): MNHEY, SVGAGI. There are 15 residues in the CDR3. V lost 4 bases and J 2 bases, leaving 12 bases between the germline ends. CDR3 sequence reads: CASSFGRATYNEQFF. Written as DNA, the CDR3 is TGTGCCAGCAGTTTTGGTCGAGCCACCTACAATGAGCAGTTCTTC.

Details on this clonotype: A much larger clone differs by one base, so this may be a read error. J is TRBJ2-1 and V is TRBV19, with 8 bases fitting TRBD1. Trimming removed 10 bases from V and 11 bases from J; junction bases left unmatched: 13. Germline assignment: CDR1 LNHDA and CDR2 SQIVND (reference sequence). The CDR3 contains 13 residues. CDR3 sequence: CATRTGYIGQQFF. CDR3 in DNA: TGTGCCACTCGGACAGGGTATATTGGTCAGCAGTTCTTC. The full variable domain, in which reference TRBV19 and TRBJ2-1 provide the parts outside the CDR3, is DGGITQSPKYLFRKEGQNVTLSCEQNLNHDAMYWYRQDPGQGLRLIYYSQIVNDFQKGDIAEGYSVSREKKESFPLTVTSAQKNPTAFYLCATRTGYIGQQFFGPGTRLTVL.

This clonotype was recorded a few times. The V call is TRBV20-1, the J call TRBJ1-4; D not certain. Germline-derived CDR1 and CDR2 are DFQATT and SNEGSKA (reference sequence). Trimming removed 6 bases from V and 0 bases from J, with 8 bases in between. The CDR3 covers 13 residues. CDR3 residues: CSAPYATNEKLFF. CDR3 DNA: TGCAGTGCGCCTTACGCAACTAATGAAAAACTGTTTTTT.

The sample holds many counts of this clonotype. This CDR3 reads CATSRDRGSTGELFF. CDR3 DNA: TGTGCCACCAGCAGAGATAGGGGGAGCACCGGGGAGCTGTTTTTT. This sequence joins TRBV15 and TRBJ2-2, with D perhaps TRBD1 (6 bases). Germline V CDR1 and CDR2: LNHNV, YYDKDF (reference sequence). This CDR3 comprises 15 residues. Trimming removed 0 bases at V and 4 bases at J, with 9 bases between.